This entry lists 26 T cell receptor beta chains sequenced from one sample in a study of beta chain bispecific antibodies for T cell cancers. TCRdb processed the 5' RACE reads anew with MiXCR; each CDR3 protein has one entry. The table has several thousand distinct CDR3 sequences, about 2.4% seen once. T cells were expanded from blood mononuclear cells for about 3 days with anti-CD3 OKT3 or CD3/CD28 beads. Findings of the study overall: Most targeted TRBV signal came from the leukemia cell line cells, not normal T cells.

No cognate antigen is known for these TCRs. The source material was T cells from a healthy donor cultured with Jurkat leukemia cells, sampled from a culture containing an anti-CD19 bispecific antibody. The receptors originated from a human donor in good health. Some clones in this sample may be carry-over from other donors' samples.

This clonotype was counted only a few times. The chain combines TRBV20-1 with TRBJ2-5; D perhaps matches TRBD1 (6 bases). This CDR3 comprises 14 residues. The germline V gene has CDR1 DFQATT and CDR2 SNEGSKA (reference sequence). Trimming removed 6 bases from V and 5 bases from J, with 19 bases in between. The CDR3 DNA reads as TGCAGTGCCGGAAAACAGGGCTTGGGGGAGACCCAGTACTTC. Protein product: CSAGKQGLGETQYF.

This clonotype was seen at least ten times. This sequence joins TRBV27 and TRBJ2-7; 11 nucleotides agree with TRBD2. Trimming cost V 0 bases and J 4 bases; bases outside gene matches: 2. CDR1 MNHEY and CDR2 SMNVEV come from the germline V gene (reference sequence). There are 15 residues in the CDR3. Here the CDR3 DNA reads TGTGCCAGCAGTTTATCCGGGACTAGCGGATACGAGCAGTACTTC. This encodes CASSLSGTSGYEQYF.

This clonotype showed up many times. The gene calls are TRBV11-2 and TRBJ2-1; D remains ambiguous. This CDR3 contains 14 residues. V gave up 3 bases and J gave up 0 bases, with 6 bases separating them. Germline V gene sequence: CDR1 SGHAT, CDR2 FQNNGV. Written as DNA, the CDR3 is TGTGCCAGCAGCTTTTCCCACTCCTACAATGAGCAGTTCTTC. It translates to CASSFSHSYNEQFF. Drawing the rest from reference TRBV11-2 and TRBJ2-1, the complete variable domain is EAGVAQSPRYKIIEKRQSVAFWCNPISGHATLYWYQQILGQGPKLLIQFQNNGVVDDSQLPKDRFSAERLKGVDSTLKIQPAKLEDSAVYLCASSFSHSYNEQFFGPGTRLTVL.

On this clonotype itself: A much larger clone lies a single base off, so this may be a read error. This CDR3 is missing its conserved last phenylalanine or tryptophan, likely due to a read error. The chain couples TRBV5-1 to TRBJ2-7; 8 bases map to TRBD1. CDR1 is SGHRS and CDR2 is YFSETQ in the germline V gene. The CDR3 has 14 residues. The junction had 5 bases not matched to a gene; V was cut back by 6 bases and J by 0 bases. CDR3 residues: CASNFGTGSYEQYC. CDR3 bases: TGCGCCAGCAACTTTGGGACAGGCTCCTACGAGCAGTACTGC.

This clonotype was seen repeatedly, ten times or more. The chain has TRBV20-1 and TRBJ2-3; D not resolved. Looked up from germline, CDR1 is DFQATT and CDR2 is SNEGSKA (reference sequence). V was shortened by 2 bases and J by 2 bases, with 8 bases between the two germline ends. The CDR3 loop spans 13 amino acids. The CDR3 spells CSARFRSTDTQYF. CDR3 DNA: TGCAGTGCTAGATTTAGGTCCACAGATACGCAGTATTTT.

This clonotype has at least ten counts. The rearrangement links TRBV27 to TRBJ2-2, with 7 bases fitting TRBD2. The CDR3 consists of 16 residues. J gave up 4 bases and V 0 bases, and 5 bases lay outside the gene matches. Germline lookup yields CDR1 MNHEY and CDR2 SMNVEV (reference sequence). CDR3 loop: CASSLSGGMGTGELFF. The CDR3 DNA sequence: TGTGCCAGCAGTTTATCGGGGGGGATGGGCACCGGGGAGCTGTTTTTT.

There are many counts of this clonotype. This rearrangement joins TRBV30 to TRBJ2-1; TRBD2 matches at 7 bases. The junction had 7 bases not matched to a gene; V was cut back by 5 bases and J by 3 bases. CDR3 size: 14 residues. Germline CDR1 GTSNPN, CDR2 SVGIG (reference sequence). The chain's CDR3 is CAWGWGGNYNEQFF. CDR3 DNA: TGTGCCTGGGGTTGGGGGGGTAACTACAATGAGCAGTTCTTC.

This clonotype was seen at least ten times. The chain uses TRBV7-2 and TRBJ2-3; unclear D gene. V was shortened by 4 bases and J by 2 bases, with 16 bases between the two germline ends. CDR1 and CDR2 (germline): SGHTA, FQGNSA. The CDR3 runs 16 residues. The chain's CDR3 is CASSSEANPYTDTQYF. CDR3 in DNA: TGTGCCAGCAGCTCAGAGGCAAATCCCTACACAGATACGCAGTATTTT. Complete variable domain (other parts from reference TRBV7-2 and TRBJ2-3): GAGVSQSPSNKVTEKGKDVELRCDPISGHTALYWYRQSLGQGLEFLIYFQGNSAPDKSGLPSDRFSAERTGGSVSTLTIQRTQQEDSAVYLCASSSEANPYTDTQYFGPGTRLTVL.

In this sample, this clonotype turned up many times. The rearrangement links TRBV29-1 to TRBJ1-5; no clear D gene. Germline V gene sequence: CDR1 SQVTM, CDR2 ANQGSEA. V was shortened by 5 bases and J by 6 bases, with 17 bases between the two germline ends. The CDR3 is 14 amino acids. CDR3 DNA: TGCAGCGTTCAGGACGCTCTCCCGGGTCAGCCCCAGCATTTT. Residues: CSVQDALPGQPQHF.

This clonotype was observed many times. This chain uses TRBV6-6 with TRBJ2-7; TRBD2 might be the D (6 bases). CDR3 size: 16 residues. Germline loops: CDR1 MNHNY, CDR2 SVGAGI (reference sequence). V lost 0 bases and J 3 bases, leaving 15 bases between the germline ends. CDR3 sequence reads: CASSYSSRTGLYEQYF. The CDR3 DNA follows: TGTGCCAGCAGTTACTCGAGTCGGACGGGACTCTACGAGCAGTACTTC.

This clonotype showed up many times. The chain couples TRBV20-1 to TRBJ2-1; the match to TRBD2 covers 11 bases. Germline CDR1 DFQATT, CDR2 SNEGSKA (reference sequence). The V gene end was trimmed by 5 bases and the J gene end by 4 bases; junction bases not matched to a gene: 4. The CDR3 loop spans 14 amino acids. The CDR3 DNA reads as TGCAGTGCTCAGACTAGCGGGGTGTACAATGAGCAGTTCTTC. It encodes CSAQTSGVYNEQFF.

This clonotype was picked up many times. This chain joins TRBV29-1 and TRBJ2-5; tentative D call: TRBD2 (5 bases). Trimming pared 3 bases from V and 4 bases from J, leaving 9 bases between. Germline loops: CDR1 SQVTM, CDR2 ANQGSEA. This CDR3 region has 12 residues. CDR3 amino acids: CSVDLGRETQYF. The CDR3 DNA is TGCAGCGTTGATCTGGGGAGAGAGACCCAGTACTTC.

This clonotype came up many times. J is TRBJ1-6 and V is TRBV4-2; D is undetermined. V was pared by 3 bases and J by 0 bases, with 12 bases between. Germline values: CDR1 LGHNA, CDR2 YNFKEQ. The CDR3 length is 17 residues. Written as DNA, the CDR3 is TGTGCCAGCAGCCAGACTAACCGCGGCTCCTATAATTCACCCCTCCACTTT. Translating gives CASSQTNRGSYNSPLHF.

The chain links TRBV5-1 to TRBJ1-6; TRBD1 is a possible D gene (6 bases). V shed 4 bases and J shed 2 bases, with 16 bases lying between them. The CDR3 totals 17 residues. Germline-derived CDR1 and CDR2 are SGHRS and YFSETQ. CDR3 DNA: TGCGCCAGCAGCCTCCAAGGGGGGGAGACCTATAATTCACCCCTCCACTTT. It encodes CASSLQGGETYNSPLHF.

This clonotype was found a few times. The chain employs TRBV7-9 and TRBJ2-5; the D is unclear. Per germline, CDR1 SEHNR and CDR2 FQNEAQ (reference sequence). The V end was cut by 2 bases, the J end by 3 bases, with 4 bases between. The CDR3 covers 12 residues. DNA for the CDR3: TGTGCCAGCAGCTTATTTAAAGAGACCCAGTACTTC. Protein: CASSLFKETQYF. Full variable domain (rest looked up from reference TRBV7-9 and TRBJ2-5): DTGVSQNPRHKITKRGQNVTFRCDPISEHNRLYWYRQTLGQGPEFLTYFQNEAQLEKSRLLSDRFSAERPKGSFSTLEIQRTEQGDSAMYLCASSLFKETQYFGPGTRLLVL.

The table lists this clonotype with many counts. The genes are TRBV11-2 and TRBJ1-4, with D possibly TRBD1 on 5 matching bases. In germline, CDR1 is SGHAT, CDR2 FQNNGV. This CDR3 has 15 amino acids. The V and J ends lost 5 bases and 0 bases respectively, with 10 bases between them. The CDR3 bases are TGTGCCAGCAGCCCAGGGCTTGCAACTAATGAAAAACTGTTTTTT. Translated, it gives CASSPGLATNEKLFF.

This clonotype was recorded many times. The junction and the germline gene differ at one end; a read error may be behind it. V and J are TRBV5-1 and TRBJ2-7, with D maybe TRBD1 (5 bases). This CDR3 region has 11 residues. Looked up from germline, CDR1 is SGHRS and CDR2 is YFSETQ. In DNA form, the CDR3 reads TGCGCCAGCAGCTTGCCAGGGAATAGGCACTTC. Its protein product is CASSLPGNRHF. The whole variable domain, remainder taken from reference TRBV5-1 and TRBJ2-7, is KAGVTQTPRYLIKTRGQQVTLSCSPISGHRSVSWYQQTPGQGLQFLFEYFSETQRNKGNFPGRFSGRQFSNSRSEMNVSTLELGDSALYLCASSLPGNRHFGPGTRLTVT.

Ten or more counts support this clonotype. This chain uses TRBV5-6 with TRBJ1-4; a possible D gene is TRBD1 (5 bases). The germline V gene has CDR1 SGHDT and CDR2 YYEEEE. With 4 bases removed from V and 8 bases from J, the gap between germline ends came to 18 bases. The CDR3 consists of 15 residues. CDR3 residues: CASSSAGTRGEKLFF. Here the CDR3 DNA reads TGTGCCAGCAGCAGTGCCGGGACCCGAGGGGAAAAACTGTTTTTT.

Worth noting for this clonotype: This may come from a read error, since a much larger clone is one base off. The final CDR3 position lacks the conserved phenylalanine or tryptophan, pointing to a likely read error. This chain joins TRBV5-1 and TRBJ2-7; TRBD1 agrees at 7 bases. Germline-derived CDR1 and CDR2 are SGHRS and YFSETQ. The junction had 4 bases not matched to a gene; V was cut back by 5 bases and J by 2 bases. The CDR3 runs to 13 residues. CDR3 in DNA: TGCGCCAGCAGAACCGGGACAGCCTACGAGCAGTACCTC. It specifies CASRTGTAYEQYL.

This chain uses TRBV28 with TRBJ2-7; 8 bases are a match to TRBD1. J gave up 3 bases and V 3 bases, and 4 bases lay outside the gene matches. The CDR3 length is 14 residues. Germline-derived CDR1 and CDR2 are MDHEN and SYDVKM. This CDR3 is CASSLGGQGYEQYF. The CDR3 DNA is TGTGCCAGCAGTTTGGGAGGACAGGGCTACGAGCAGTACTTC.

This clonotype was counted ten times or more. The chain uses TRBV7-9 and TRBJ2-1, with TRBD1 as a possible D gene (6 bases). The CDR3 totals 14 residues. V was pared by 5 bases and J by 8 bases, with 16 bases between. Germline V gene lookup returns CDR1 SEHNR and CDR2 FQNEAQ (reference sequence). In DNA form, the CDR3 reads TGTGCCAGCAGCAACCGGGACATAGAGGATGAGCAGTTCTTC. It translates to CASSNRDIEDEQFF.

This clonotype was found many times. This chain links TRBV27 with TRBJ2-5; D gene ambiguous. CDR3 size: 15 residues. Germline-derived CDR1 and CDR2 are MNHEY and SMNVEV (reference sequence). V was clipped by 5 bases and J by 3 bases, with 16 bases between them. The CDR3 DNA reads TGTGCCAGCAGTCATTCCGCCAACCCCAAAGAGACCCAGTACTTC. Amino acid sequence: CASSHSANPKETQYF.

This clonotype was counted many times. This chain uses TRBV5-1 with TRBJ2-1; a weak D match, TRBD1 (6 bases). The CDR3 runs to 11 residues. Trimming left V 1 base short and J 10 bases short, with 6 bases between. Germline V gene sequence: CDR1 SGHRS, CDR2 YFSETQ. The CDR3 DNA follows: TGCGCCAGCAGCTTGACAGGGGAGCAGTTCTTC. It specifies CASSLTGEQFF.

This clonotype was counted many times. The CDR3 reads CASSQDLGGADGYTF. In DNA form, the CDR3 reads TGTGCCAGCAGCCAAGATCTCGGGGGAGCAGATGGCTACACCTTC. V is TRBV3-1 and J is TRBJ1-2, with D possibly being TRBD1 (5 bases). V dropped 0 bases and J dropped 6 bases, with 14 bases sitting between them. CDR1 is LGHDT, CDR2 YNNKEL, per germline (reference sequence). The CDR3 loop spans 15 amino acids.

This clonotype was detected many times. This rearrangement joins TRBV19 to TRBJ1-1; D remains ambiguous. The CDR3 extends over 14 amino acids. Germline loops: CDR1 LNHDA, CDR2 SQIVND (reference sequence). V was shortened by 3 bases and J by 6 bases, with 14 bases between the two germline ends. The CDR3 region is CASSIGDRRAEAFF. CDR3 coding DNA: TGTGCCAGTAGTATTGGAGACCGAAGGGCTGAAGCTTTCTTT. The complete variable domain, with remaining parts taken from reference TRBV19 and TRBJ1-1, reads DGGITQSPKYLFRKEGQNVTLSCEQNLNHDAMYWYRQDPGQGLRLIYYSQIVNDFQKGDIAEGYSVSREKKESFPLTVTSAQKNPTAFYLCASSIGDRRAEAFFGQGTRLTVV.

This clonotype was recorded at least ten times. The chain recombines TRBV4-1 with TRBJ1-2; possibly TRBD1 for D (6 bases). This CDR3 has 13 residues. The germline gives CDR1 MGHRA, CDR2 YSYEKL. V dropped 4 bases and J dropped 2 bases, with 8 bases sitting between them. In nucleotides, the CDR3 is TGCGCCAGCAGCCTAGGACAGAACTATGGCTACACCTTC. Its translation: CASSLGQNYGYTF.